These T cell receptor beta chains were read from a single sample in a study of blood T cell repertoires in COVID-19. Repertoires were generated with immunoSEQ multiplex PCR, while TCRdb's copy carries only in-frame clones and drops some. The sample contains 150,000 to 200,000 clones, around 74% of which appear only once. The sequencing sample was made of peripheral blood. The receptors here all came from a woman between 55 and 75 years old with COVID-19, enrolled during active disease. CDR3s include the opening cysteine and the closing phenylalanine or tryptophan. The order of the fields is J gene, V gene, clone size, CDR3 protein. Not every row has a clone size; where given, it reads once, few, many or a size class.

>TRBJ2-4|TRBV5-4|-
CASSVGRELAKNIQYF
>TRBJ2-1|TRBV19|-
CASSIGPRTNEQFF
>TRBJ2-1|TRBV13|-
CASRHTGANEQFF
>TRBJ2-7|TRBV29-1|many
CSVGVGGSSYEQYF
>TRBJ1-3|TRBV18|-
CASSPSRQGPLGNTIYF
>TRBJ2-5|TRBV11-3|-
CASSFSGRGGETQYF
>TRBJ2-2|TRBV9|once
CASSVSPDTGELFF
>TRBJ1-1|TRBV19|few
CASTPSGAGGIGRIAAFF
>TRBJ1-5|TRBV30|few
CAWSTLTGGNQPQHF
>TRBJ2-7|TRBV27|-
CASSLGQEREQYF
>TRBJ1-4|TRBV2|-
CASSLRTGSGEKLFF
>TRBJ2-2|TRBV5-4|-
CASSTSGTLTGELFF
>TRBJ1-2|TRBV28|once
CASSLAGAINYGYTF
>TRBJ2-1|TRBV28|-
CASSLPRTGASYNEQFF
>TRBJ2-3|TRBV2|-
CASSTDLAGAGDTQYF
>TRBJ1-1|TRBV28|-
CASKTGGQGVTEAFF
>TRBJ2-1|TRBV7-2|few
CASSLQSREPYNEQFF
>TRBJ2-2|TRBV7-9|-
CASSFLAGDTGELFF
>TRBJ2-5|TRBV14|-
CASSQEGTIRVLETQYF
>TRBJ1-5|TRBV2|-
CASSVEPDVPQHF